This TCR beta chain is from a study of PD-L1 blockade in urothelial cancer. Study-level information: Analyzed time points were 3 weeks (second dose) and 6 weeks after therapy began. Typically, measured as a median, blood samples had about 140,000 T cells.

Germline lookup yields CDR1 SGHTA and CDR2 FQGNSA. V shed 5 bases, J shed 2 bases, and the junction held 4 bases outside the gene matches. The CDR3 consists of 14 residues. Concerning this clone itself: Its specificity is unknown.

Time point of the sample: pretreatment peripheral blood. Method: immunoSEQ multiplex PCR; TCRdb's copy keeps in-frame clones and lacks some. The repertoire has more than 40,000 clones, roughly 80% of them found once; the top ten carry about 1.7%. Study outcomes and limitations: By 3 weeks, tumor-associated blood clones had expanded more in durable-benefit patients. A pretreatment blood TCR clonality that fell below the median predicted better progression-free and overall survival.

The sequencing used PBMCs, collected around atezolizumab (anti-PD-L1) treatment. The receptor comes from a man aged 50 to 59 with urothelial cancer. This chain uses TRBV7-2 with TRBJ2-5, with 8 bases lining up with TRBD1. CDR3 in amino acids: CASSPRTGQETQYF. The CDR3, as DNA: TGTGCCAGCAGCCCGCGGACAGGGCAAGAGACCCAGTACTTC.